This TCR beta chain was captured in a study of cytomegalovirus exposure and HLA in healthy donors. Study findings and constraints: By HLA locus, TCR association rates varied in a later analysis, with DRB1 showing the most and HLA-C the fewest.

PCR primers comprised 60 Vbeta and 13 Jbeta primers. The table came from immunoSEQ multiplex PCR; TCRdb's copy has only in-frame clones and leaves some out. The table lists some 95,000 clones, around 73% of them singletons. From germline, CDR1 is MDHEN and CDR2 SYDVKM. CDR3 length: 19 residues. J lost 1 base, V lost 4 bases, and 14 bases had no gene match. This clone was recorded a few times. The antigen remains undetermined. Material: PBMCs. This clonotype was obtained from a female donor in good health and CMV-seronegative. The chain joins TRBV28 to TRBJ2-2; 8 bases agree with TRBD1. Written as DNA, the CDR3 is TGTGCCAGCAGTTCGACCTCGGACAGGGTGGGATTGAACACCGGGGAGCTGTTTTTT. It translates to CASSSTSDRVGLNTGELFF.